The T cell receptor (beta chain) described here comes from a study of control samples from healthy donors and cancer patients. V lost 3 bases and J 0 bases, leaving 11 bases between the germline ends. CDR1 and CDR2 from the germline V gene are MDHEN and SYDVKM. There are 15 residues in the CDR3. The protocol was immunoSEQ multiplex PCR, while the TCRdb copy is restricted to in-frame clones and leaves out a portion. The sample holds 65,000 to 80,000 clones, roughly 89% seen once. This clonotype originated in an older woman with head and neck cancer. The chain combines TRBV28 with TRBJ1-1; tentatively, D is TRBD1 (6 bases). Sequencing used PBMCs. The DNA for the CDR3 is TGTGCCAGCAGTTTTATCGGGACAATGAACACTGAAGCTTTCTTT. This gives the protein CASSFIGTMNTEAFF.